The rows below give T cell receptor beta chains drawn from one sample of a study of blood T cell repertoires in COVID-19. The repertoire was sequenced with immunoSEQ multiplex PCR; TCRdb's copy has only in-frame clones and lacks some. The table shows about 200,000 clones, with over 75% occurring only once. The sequenced sample was peripheral blood. Receptors originate from a human donor with active or convalescent COVID-19. The donor label of this sample is uncertain. CDR3s include the opening cysteine and the closing phenylalanine or tryptophan. A D gene is named only where the DNA matches it firmly. Only part of the rows carry a size: once, few, many, or a class if the clone is expanded.

cdr3_nt cdr3_aa cdr3_length d_call clone_size j_call v_call
TGTGCCAGCAGTGACCATAGCAATCAGCCCCAGCATTTT CASSDHSNQPQHF 13 . . TRBJ1-5 TRBV25-1
TGTGCCAGCAGCTTGTCAGCAGGGGGAGTCTATGGCTACACCTTC CASSLSAGGVYGYTF 15 TRBD1 . TRBJ1-2 TRBV7-3
TGTGCCAGTAGTATAATCTCTAGGAAGGCCAGGCCGCGACAGGGGTTTTATGAGCAGTTCTTC CASSIISRKARPRQGFYEQFF 21 TRBD1 . TRBJ2-1 TRBV19
TGCGCCAGCAGCTTCAGGGGGCAGGGGGGAGCAGGAGAGACCCAGTACTTC CASSFRGQGGAGETQYF 17 TRBD1 . TRBJ2-5 TRBV5-1
TGTGCCAGCAGCTATCAGAGCGGGGCTTACAATGAGCAGTTCTTC CASSYQSGAYNEQFF 15 TRBD2 . TRBJ2-1 TRBV7-3
TGTGCCAGCTCACCGGGGGGCGAGCAGTACTTC CASSPGGEQYF 11 . . TRBJ2-7 TRBV18
TGTGCCAGCTCACTTTTCAGGGCCTTGAACACTGAAGCTTTCTTT CASSLFRALNTEAFF 15 . . TRBJ1-1 TRBV18
TGTGCCAGCAGTCCCCGACTAGCGGGGGCCGATGAGCAGTTCTTC CASSPRLAGADEQFF 15 TRBD2 . TRBJ2-1 TRBV6-5
TGTGCCAGCAGCTTATCTCCCGGGACAGGGGCATTTGAGCAGTTCTTC CASSLSPGTGAFEQFF 16 TRBD1 . TRBJ2-1 TRBV7-2
TGCGCCAGCAGCTTGGGACAGGGTTCTAGCGAGCAGTACTTC CASSLGQGSSEQYF 14 TRBD1 few TRBJ2-7 TRBV5-1